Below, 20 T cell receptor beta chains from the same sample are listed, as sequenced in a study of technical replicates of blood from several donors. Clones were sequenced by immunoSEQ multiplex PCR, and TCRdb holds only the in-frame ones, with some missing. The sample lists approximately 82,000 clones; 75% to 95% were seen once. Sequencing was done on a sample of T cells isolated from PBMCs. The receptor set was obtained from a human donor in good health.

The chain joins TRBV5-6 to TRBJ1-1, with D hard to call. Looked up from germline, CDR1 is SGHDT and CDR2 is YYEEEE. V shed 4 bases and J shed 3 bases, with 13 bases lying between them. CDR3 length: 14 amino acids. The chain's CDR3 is CASSPRPSDTEAFF. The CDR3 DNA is TGTGCCAGCAGCCCAAGACCCAGCGACACTGAAGCTTTCTTT.

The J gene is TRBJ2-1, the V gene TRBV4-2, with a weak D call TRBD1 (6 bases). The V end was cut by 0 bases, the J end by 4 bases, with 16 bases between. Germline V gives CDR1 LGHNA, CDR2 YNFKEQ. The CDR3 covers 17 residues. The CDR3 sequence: CASSQDLVTGIYNEQFF. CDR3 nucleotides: TGTGCCAGCAGCCAAGATCTGGTGACAGGAATTTACAATGAGCAGTTCTTC.

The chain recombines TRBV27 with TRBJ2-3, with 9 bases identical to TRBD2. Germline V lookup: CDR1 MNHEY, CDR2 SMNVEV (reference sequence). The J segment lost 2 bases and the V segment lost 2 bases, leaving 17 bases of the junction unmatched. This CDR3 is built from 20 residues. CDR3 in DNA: TGTGCCAGCAGTTTAGCGGGAGGGCCTCTTTCACCGTACTACACAGATACGCAGTATTTT. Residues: CASSLAGGPLSPYYTDTQYF.

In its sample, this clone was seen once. The CDR3 coding sequence is TGCAGTGCGGCTAGTGAAGCTTTCTTT. It specifies CSAASEAFF. The J gene is TRBJ1-1, the V gene TRBV20-1, with D unclear. This CDR3 has 9 amino acids. Germline V gene sequence: CDR1 DFQATT, CDR2 SNEGSKA (reference sequence). The V gene lost 6 bases and the J gene lost 7 bases, with 6 bases spanning the gap.

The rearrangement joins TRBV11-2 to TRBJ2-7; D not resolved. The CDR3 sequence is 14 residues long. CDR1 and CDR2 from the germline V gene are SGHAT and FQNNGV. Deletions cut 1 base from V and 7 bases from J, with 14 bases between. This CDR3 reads CASSLVHRQTEQYF. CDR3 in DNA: TGTGCCAGCAGCTTAGTACATAGGCAGACAGAGCAGTACTTC.

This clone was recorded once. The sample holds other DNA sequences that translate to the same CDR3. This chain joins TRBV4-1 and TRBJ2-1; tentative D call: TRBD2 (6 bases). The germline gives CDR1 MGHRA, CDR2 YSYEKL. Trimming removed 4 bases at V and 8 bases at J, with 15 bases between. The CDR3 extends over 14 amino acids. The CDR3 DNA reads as TGCGCCAGCAGCCCAGCGGCGGGGTTGGATGAGCAGTTCTTC. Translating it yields CASSPAAGLDEQFF.

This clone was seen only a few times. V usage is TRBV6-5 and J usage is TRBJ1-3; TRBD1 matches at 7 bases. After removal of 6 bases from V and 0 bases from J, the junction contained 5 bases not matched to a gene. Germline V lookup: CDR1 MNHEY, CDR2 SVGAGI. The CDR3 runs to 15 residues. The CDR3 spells CASSLGQSSGNTIYF. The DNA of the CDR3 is TGTGCCAGCAGCCTGGGACAGAGCTCTGGAAACACCATATATTTT.

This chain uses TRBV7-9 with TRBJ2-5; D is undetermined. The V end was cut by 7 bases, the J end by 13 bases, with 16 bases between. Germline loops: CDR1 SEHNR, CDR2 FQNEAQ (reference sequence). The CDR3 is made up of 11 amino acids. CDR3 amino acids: CASNPITFGYF. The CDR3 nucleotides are TGTGCCAGCAACCCTATAACGTTCGGGTACTTC.

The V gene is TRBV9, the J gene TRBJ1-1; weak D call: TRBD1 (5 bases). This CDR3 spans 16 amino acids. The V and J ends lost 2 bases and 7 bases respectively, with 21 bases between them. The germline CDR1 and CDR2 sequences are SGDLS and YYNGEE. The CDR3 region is CASSVSGGPHANEAFF. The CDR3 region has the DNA TGTGCCAGCAGCGTCAGCGGGGGACCCCACGCCAATGAAGCTTTCTTT.

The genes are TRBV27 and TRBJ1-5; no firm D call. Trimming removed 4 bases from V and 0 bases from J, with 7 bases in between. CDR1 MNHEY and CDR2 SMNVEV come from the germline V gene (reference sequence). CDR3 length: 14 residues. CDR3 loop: CASSWARSNQPQHF. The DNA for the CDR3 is TGTGCCAGCAGTTGGGCACGTAGCAATCAGCCCCAGCATTTT.

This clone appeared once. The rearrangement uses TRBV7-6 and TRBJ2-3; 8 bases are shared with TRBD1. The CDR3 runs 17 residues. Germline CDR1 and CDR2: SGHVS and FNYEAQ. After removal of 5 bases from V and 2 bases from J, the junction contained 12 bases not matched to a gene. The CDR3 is CASSTSQGARVTDTQYF. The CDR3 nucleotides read TGTGCCAGCAGCACCAGCCAGGGGGCGCGGGTCACAGATACGCAGTATTTT. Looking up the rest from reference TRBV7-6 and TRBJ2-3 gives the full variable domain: GAGVSQSPRYKVTKRGQDVALRCDPISGHVSLYWYRQALGQGPEFLTYFNYEAQQDKSGLPNDRFSAERPEGSISTLTIQRTEQRDSAMYRCASSTSQGARVTDTQYFGPGTRLTVL.

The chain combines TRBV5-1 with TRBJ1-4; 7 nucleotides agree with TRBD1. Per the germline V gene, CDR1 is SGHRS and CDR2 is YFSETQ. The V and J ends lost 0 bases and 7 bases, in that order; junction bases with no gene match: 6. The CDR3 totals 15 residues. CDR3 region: CASSLEPGGSEKLFF. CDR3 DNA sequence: TGCGCCAGCAGCTTGGAGCCAGGGGGGAGTGAAAAACTGTTTTTT.

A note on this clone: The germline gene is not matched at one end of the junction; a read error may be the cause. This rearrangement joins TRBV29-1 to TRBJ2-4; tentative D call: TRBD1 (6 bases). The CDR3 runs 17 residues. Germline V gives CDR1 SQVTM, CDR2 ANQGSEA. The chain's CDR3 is CSVEDQLDRGPKNIQYF. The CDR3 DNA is TGCAGCGTCGAAGACCAACTGGACAGAGGCCCAAAAAACATTCAGTACTTC.

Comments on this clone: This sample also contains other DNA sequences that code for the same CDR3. The CDR3 nucleotides are TGCGCCAGCAGCTTGGGACGGGACAGGGCTAATGAGCAGTTCTTC. This codes for CASSLGRDRANEQFF. The chain links TRBV5-1 to TRBJ2-1, with TRBD1 matching 9 bases. The CDR3 contains 15 residues. V lost 0 bases, J lost 7 bases, and 5 bases stayed unmatched. Per the germline V gene, CDR1 is SGHRS and CDR2 is YFSETQ.

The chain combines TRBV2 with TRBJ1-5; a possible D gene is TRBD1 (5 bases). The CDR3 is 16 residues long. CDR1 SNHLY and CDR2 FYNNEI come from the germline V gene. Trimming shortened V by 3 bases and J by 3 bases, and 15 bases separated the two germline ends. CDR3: CASSDGGSLDNQPQHF. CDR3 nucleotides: TGTGCCAGCAGTGACGGGGGTTCGTTGGACAATCAGCCCCAGCATTTT.

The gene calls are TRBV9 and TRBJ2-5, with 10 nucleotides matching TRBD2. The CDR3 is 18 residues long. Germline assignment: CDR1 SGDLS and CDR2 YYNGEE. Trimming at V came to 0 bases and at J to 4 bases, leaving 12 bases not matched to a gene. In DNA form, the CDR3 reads TGTGCCAGCAGCGTAGGATCTAGCGGGAGAATCCCTGGAGAGACCCAGTACTTC. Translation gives CASSVGSSGRIPGETQYF.

The CDR3 sequence is CASSIDRGSTQYF. In DNA, the CDR3 is TGTGCCAGTAGTATAGATCGGGGGAGTACGCAGTATTTT. This chain joins TRBV19 and TRBJ2-3; tentatively, D is TRBD2 (6 bases). Trimming took off 0 bases at V and 8 bases at J, with 9 bases between the two ends. This CDR3 spans 13 amino acids. Germline lookup yields CDR1 LNHDA and CDR2 SQIVND (reference sequence).

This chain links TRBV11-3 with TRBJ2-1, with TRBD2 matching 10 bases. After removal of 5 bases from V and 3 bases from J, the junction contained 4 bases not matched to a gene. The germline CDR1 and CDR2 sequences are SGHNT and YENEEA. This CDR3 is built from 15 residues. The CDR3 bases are TGTGCCAGCAGCAAGGGACTAGCGTACTACAATGAGCAGTTCTTC. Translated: CASSKGLAYYNEQFF.

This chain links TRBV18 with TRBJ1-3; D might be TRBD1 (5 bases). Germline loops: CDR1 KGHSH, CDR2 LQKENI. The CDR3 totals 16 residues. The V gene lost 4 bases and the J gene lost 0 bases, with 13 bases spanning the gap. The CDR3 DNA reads TGTGCCAGCTCACGGGGCCAAGGTGACTCTGGAAACACCATATATTTT. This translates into CASSRGQGDSGNTIYF.

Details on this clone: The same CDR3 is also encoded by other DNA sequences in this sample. As DNA, the CDR3 is TGTGCCAGCAGCTTACCTAGCGGGAGGTACAATGAGCAGTTCTTC. Protein product: CASSLPSGRYNEQFF. The rearrangement links TRBV7-8 to TRBJ2-1; 11 bases map to TRBD2. The CDR3 extends over 15 amino acids. From germline, CDR1 is SGHVS and CDR2 FQNEAQ. V lost 2 bases and J lost 4; bases outside the gene matches: 1.